Shown below are 2 T cell receptor beta chains from a single sample sequenced in a study of T cell clonality in common variable immunodeficiency. Findings and limits, study-wide: Reportedly, TCR beta sequences from common variable immunodeficiency showed fewer deletions and N-nucleotide insertions.

Their cognate antigens are unknown. Only in-frame clones appear in the TCRdb table, and some are missing; sequencing was by immunoSEQ multiplex PCR. Singletons are absent from the sample, which has about 19,000 clones. The material sequenced was peripheral blood mononuclear cells. These receptors all come from a human donor with common variable immunodeficiency.

This clone has ten or more counts. The read ends 3 residues early relative to the CDR3; the germline J gene fills the gap. The chain combines TRBV20-1 with TRBJ2-3; 12 bases are a match to TRBD2. CDR3 length equals 14 residues. V was pared by 5 bases and J by 6 bases, with 6 bases of the junction left unmatched. CDR1 is DFQATT, CDR2 SNEGSKA, per germline (reference sequence). Here the CDR3 reads CSAALAGGPDTQYF. The sequenced CDR3 bases are TGCAGTGCTGCTCTAGCGGGAGGGCCCGATACG.

This clone was counted at least ten times. The sequenced fragment ends 3 residues before the CDR3 boundary, so the rest is inferred from the germline J gene. The V gene is TRBV19, the J gene TRBJ1-6, with 8 bases lining up with TRBD1. Germline-derived CDR1 and CDR2 are LNHDA and SQIVND (reference sequence). Trimming at V came to 5 bases and at J to 2 bases, leaving 5 bases not matched to a gene. The CDR3 consists of 16 residues. The covered CDR3 bases are TGTGCCAGTAGTGGCAGGGGGCTCGCCTATAATTCACCC. Its translation is CASSGRGLAYNSP. In full, the CDR3 is CASSGRGLAYNSPLHF.